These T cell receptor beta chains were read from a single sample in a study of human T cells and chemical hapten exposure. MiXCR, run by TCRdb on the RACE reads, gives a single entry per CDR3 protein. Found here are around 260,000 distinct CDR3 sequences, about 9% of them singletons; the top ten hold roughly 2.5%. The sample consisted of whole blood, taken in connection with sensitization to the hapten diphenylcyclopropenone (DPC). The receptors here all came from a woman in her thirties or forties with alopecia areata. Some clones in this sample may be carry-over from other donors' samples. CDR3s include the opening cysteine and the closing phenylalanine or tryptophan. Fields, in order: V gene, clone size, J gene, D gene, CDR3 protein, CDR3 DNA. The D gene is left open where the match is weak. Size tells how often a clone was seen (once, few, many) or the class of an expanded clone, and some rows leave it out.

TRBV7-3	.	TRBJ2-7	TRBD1	CASSPTGQGYEQYF	TGTGCCAGCAGCCCGACTGGACAGGGATACGAGCAGTACTTC
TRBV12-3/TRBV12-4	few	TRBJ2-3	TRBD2	CASVAGGPRDTQYF	TGTGCCAGCGTGGCGGGAGGGCCGCGAGATACGCAGTATTTT
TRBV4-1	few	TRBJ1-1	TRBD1	CASSQGQGARGTEAFF	TGCGCCAGCAGCCAAGGACAGGGGGCGCGAGGGACTGAAGCTTTCTTT
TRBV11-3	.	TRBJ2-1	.	CASSLGPARNEQFF	TGTGCCAGCAGCTTAGGGCCAGCGCGCAATGAGCAGTTCTTC
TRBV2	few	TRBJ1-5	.	CASIQDGYSNQPQHF	TGTGCCAGCATTCAGGACGGTTATAGCAATCAGCCCCAGCATTTT
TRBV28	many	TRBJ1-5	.	CASSPGDGASNQPQHF	TGTGCCAGCAGCCCAGGGGACGGGGCCAGCAATCAGCCCCAGCATTTT
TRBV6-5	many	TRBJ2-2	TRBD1	CASSTGQVNGELFF	TGTGCCAGCAGTACCGGACAGGTTAACGGGGAGCTGTTTTTT
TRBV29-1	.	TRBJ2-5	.	CSVAPGLLAQETQYF	TGCAGCGTCGCTCCTGGACTCTTAGCCCAAGAGACCCAGTACTTC
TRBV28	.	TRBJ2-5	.	CASSPQDQETQYF	TGTGCCAGCAGTCCTCAAGACCAAGAGACCCAGTACTTC
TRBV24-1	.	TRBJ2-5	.	CATSDSQGMETQYF	TGTGCCACCAGTGATTCACAGGGAATGGAGACCCAGTACTTC
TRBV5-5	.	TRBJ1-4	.	CASSWSSRAGNEKLFF	TGTGCCAGCAGCTGGAGTTCACGGGCTGGTAATGAAAAACTGTTTTTT
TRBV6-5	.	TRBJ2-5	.	CASSYPPRETQYF	TGTGCCAGCAGTTACCCACCTAGGGAGACCCAGTACTTC
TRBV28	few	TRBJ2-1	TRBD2	CASSRLAEYNEQFF	TGTGCCAGCAGCAGACTAGCGGAGTACAATGAGCAGTTCTTC
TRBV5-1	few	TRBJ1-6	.	CASSLEILYSPLHF	TGCGCCAGCAGCTTGGAAATACTCTATTCACCCCTCCACTTT
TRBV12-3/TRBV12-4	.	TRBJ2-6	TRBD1	CASSLTGSSGANVLTF	TGTGCCAGCAGTTTGACAGGGAGCTCTGGGGCCAACGTCCTGACTTTC
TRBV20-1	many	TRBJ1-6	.	CSSFPSNSPLHF	TGCAGTTCCTTCCCTTCCAATTCACCCCTCCACTTT
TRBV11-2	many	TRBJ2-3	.	CASSLDKGSAGRSTDTQYF	TGTGCCAGCAGCTTAGATAAGGGGTCGGCCGGCCGAAGCACAGATACGCAGTATTTT
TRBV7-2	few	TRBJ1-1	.	CASSERRRASTEAFF	TGTGCCAGCAGCGAAAGACGCAGGGCCAGCACTGAAGCTTTCTTT
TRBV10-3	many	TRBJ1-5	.	CAISDQGHQPQHF	TGTGCCATCAGTGATCAGGGCCACCAGCCCCAGCATTTT
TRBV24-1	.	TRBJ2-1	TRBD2	CATSDGLAGLNEQFF	TGTGCCACCAGTGATGGACTAGCGGGGTTAAATGAGCAGTTCTTC
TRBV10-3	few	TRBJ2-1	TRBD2	CAIRRGAGGDEFF	TGTGCCATCAGGCGTGGGGCGGGAGGGGACGAGTTCTTC
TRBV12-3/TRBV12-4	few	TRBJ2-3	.	CASSLARGTAQYF	TGTGCCAGCAGTTTAGCGAGGGGGACGGCGCAGTATTTT
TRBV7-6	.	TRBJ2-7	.	CASSLAAAETFTYEQYF	TGTGCCAGCAGCTTAGCTGCAGCGGAAACCTTTACCTACGAGCAGTACTTC